One sample yielded the 7 T cell receptor beta chains listed below, sequenced in a study of CD8 T cells in Susac syndrome. Reverse transcription of about 0.45 to 1 ug RNA used random hexamers. Using its own MiXCR run on the immunoSEQ multiplex PCR reads, TCRdb lists one record per CDR3 protein. The table has around 140,000 distinct CDR3 sequences, roughly 76% seen once. Sequencing used CD8+ T cells from PBMCs. Receptors originate from a human donor with multiple sclerosis.

V is TRBV6-1 and J is TRBJ1-5; 10 bases are a match to TRBD1. The CDR3 loop spans 16 amino acids. V gave up 2 bases and J gave up 1 base; unmatched junction bases: 2. Looked up from germline, CDR1 is MNHNS and CDR2 is SASEGT. DNA for the CDR3: TGTGCCAGCAGTGAATGGGGACAGGGGAGCAATCAGCCCCAGCATTTT. This sequence encodes CASSEWGQGSNQPQHF.

The J gene is TRBJ2-1, the V gene TRBV10-3, with D unclear. Trimming cost V 3 bases and J 4 bases, with 13 bases left between them. The CDR3 loop spans 15 amino acids. In germline, CDR1 is ENHRY, CDR2 SYGVKD. In DNA, the CDR3 is TGTGCCATCAGTGAACGGACGATTTCTTACAATGAGCAGTTCTTC. As protein: CAISERTISYNEQFF.

In this sample, this clonotype turned up a few times. The junction departs from germline at one end; a sequencing error may be responsible. V is TRBV28 and J is TRBJ2-5; 7 bases are a match to TRBD1. Per germline, CDR1 MDHEN and CDR2 SYDVKM. The CDR3 has 16 amino acids. CDR3 sequence (DNA): TGTGCCAGCAGTCCCTCCCTACAGGGGTCCTGGGAGATCCAGTACTTC. This translates into CASSPSLQGSWEIQYF.

The chain uses TRBV19 and TRBJ1-4; D gene ambiguous. Between the trimmed V and J ends, which lost 1 base and 0 bases, there was a span of 9 bases. In germline, CDR1 is LNHDA, CDR2 SQIVND (reference sequence). This CDR3 spans 16 amino acids. The CDR3 DNA sequence: TGTGCCAGTAGTATAGCCACGCGTGCAACTAATGAAAAACTGTTTTTT. Its translation is CASSIATRATNEKLFF.

The chain joins TRBV5-6 to TRBJ2-1, with D maybe TRBD1 (6 bases). This CDR3 contains 16 residues. V lost 3 bases, J lost 0 bases, and 13 bases lay in between. The V gene's germline CDR1 is SGHDT and CDR2 YYEEEE. The CDR3 here is CASSYRRGGSYNEQFF. CDR3 nucleotide sequence: TGTGCCAGCAGCTATAGGAGAGGGGGCTCCTACAATGAGCAGTTCTTC.

The count of this clonotype is one. The V and J genes are TRBV5-1 and TRBJ2-1; 10 bases line up with TRBD2. V gave up 2 bases and J gave up 7 bases; unmatched junction bases: 3. This CDR3 region has 14 residues. Germline-derived CDR1 and CDR2 are SGHRS and YFSETQ. The CDR3 sequence is CASSFLAGVNEQFF. The CDR3 DNA reads TGCGCCAGCAGCTTTCTAGCGGGAGTAAATGAGCAGTTCTTC.

This chain connects TRBV13 to TRBJ1-1; D uncertain. CDR3 length equals 12 residues. Germline V gene sequence: CDR1 PRHDT, CDR2 FYEKMQ (reference sequence). The V gene lost 3 bases and the J gene lost 4 bases, with 6 bases spanning the gap. This chain's CDR3 is CASSFVGTEAFF. CDR3 nucleotides: TGTGCCAGCAGCTTTGTTGGCACTGAAGCTTTCTTT.